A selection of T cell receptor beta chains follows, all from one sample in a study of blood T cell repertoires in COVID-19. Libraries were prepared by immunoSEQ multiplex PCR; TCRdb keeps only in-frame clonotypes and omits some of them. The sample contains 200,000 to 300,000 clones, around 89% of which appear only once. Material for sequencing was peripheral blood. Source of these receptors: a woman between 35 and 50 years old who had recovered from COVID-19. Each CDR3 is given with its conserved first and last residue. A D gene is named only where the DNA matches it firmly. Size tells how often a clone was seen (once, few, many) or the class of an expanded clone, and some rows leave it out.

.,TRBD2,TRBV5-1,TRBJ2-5,TGCGCCAGCAGCTTGGTCCCCGCGGGAGGCCAAGAGACCCAGTACTTC,CASSLVPAGGQETQYF
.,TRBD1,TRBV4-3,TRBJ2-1,TGCGCCAGCAGCCGCAGACCTCAGGGGGCGCTTCCTGGTGAGCAGTTCTTC,CASSRRPQGALPGEQFF
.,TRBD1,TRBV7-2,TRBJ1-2,TGTGCCAGCAGCTTGGCCGGGACAGGGGGCCGGGGCTACACCTTC,CASSLAGTGGRGYTF
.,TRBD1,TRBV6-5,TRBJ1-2,TGTGCCAGCACCCGGGACAGGGTGTATGGCTACACCTTC,CASTRDRVYGYTF
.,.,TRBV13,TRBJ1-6,TGTGCCAGCAGCGTCCGGGGATCTTCACCCCTCCACTTT,CASSVRGSSPLHF
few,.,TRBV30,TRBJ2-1,TGTGCCTGGAGTGTGGGGGCGGAGGTGGCGCTTTACAATGAGCAGTTCTTC,CAWSVGAEVALYNEQFF
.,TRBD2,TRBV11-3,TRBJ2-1,TGTGCCAGCAGCGAACGGGGACTAGGGAACAGTGAGCAGTTCTTC,CASSERGLGNSEQFF
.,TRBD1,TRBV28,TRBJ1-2,TGTGCCAGCCATGAAAACAGGGGGCGCGGTGGCTACACCTTC,CASHENRGRGGYTF
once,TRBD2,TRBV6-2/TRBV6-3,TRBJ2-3,TGTGCCAGCAGTTATAGCGGGAGGGGCACAGATACGCAGTATTTT,CASSYSGRGTDTQYF
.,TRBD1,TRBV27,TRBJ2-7,TGTGCCAGCAGAGCTGGGACAGGGACCTACGAGCAGTACTTC,CASRAGTGTYEQYF
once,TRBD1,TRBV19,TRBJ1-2,TGTGCCAGTAGCAGGGGACAGCCTAACTATGGCTACACCTTC,CASSRGQPNYGYTF
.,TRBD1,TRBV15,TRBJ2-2,TGTGCCACCAGCAGAGATAGGGGACAGGGGGCGGGTGGCACCGGGGAGCTGTTTTTT,CATSRDRGQGAGGTGELFF
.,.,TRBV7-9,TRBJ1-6,TGTGCCAGCAGCTTAGGGCCCAGGGGAGTGGGGTATAATTCACCCCTCCACTTT,CASSLGPRGVGYNSPLHF
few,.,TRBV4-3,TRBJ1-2,TGCGCCAGCAGCCAAGAAGGGTGGAGGTCCGAAGGTGGCTACACCTTC,CASSQEGWRSEGGYTF
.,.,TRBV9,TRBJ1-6,TGTGCCAGCAGCCCTACCCAGGCCACACCCCTCCACTTT,CASSPTQATPLHF
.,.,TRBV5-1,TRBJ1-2,TGCGCCAGCATGGGGGGGAGCTATGGCTACACCTTC,CASMGGSYGYTF
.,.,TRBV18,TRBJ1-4,TGTGCCAGCTCACCGCGACAGGTTGCAACTAATGAAAAACTGTTTTTT,CASSPRQVATNEKLFF
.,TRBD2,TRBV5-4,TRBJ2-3,TGTGCCAGCAGCCCCCCGCGGGGGACCGCAGATACGCAGTATTTT,CASSPPRGTADTQYF
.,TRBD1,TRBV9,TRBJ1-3,TGTGCCAGCAGCGCCCGGGACAGGGATTTATACACCATATATTTT,CASSARDRDLYTIYF
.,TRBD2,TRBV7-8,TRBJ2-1,TGTGCCAGCAGCTCGCCCGGGACTAGCGGCTCCTACAATGAGCAGTTCTTC,CASSSPGTSGSYNEQFF
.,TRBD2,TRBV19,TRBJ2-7,TGTGCCAGTAGCCGACTAGCGGGAGTGTACGAGCAGTACTTC,CASSRLAGVYEQYF
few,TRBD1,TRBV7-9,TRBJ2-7,TGTGCCAGCAGCTTAGCGGTCCTCCGGACAGGGGGGTCCTACGAGCAGTACTTC,CASSLAVLRTGGSYEQYF
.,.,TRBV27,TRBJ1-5,TGTGCCAGCAGCCGTGGGGCGGGCAATCAGCCCCAGCATTTT,CASSRGAGNQPQHF
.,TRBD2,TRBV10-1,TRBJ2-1,TGCGCCAGCAGTGAGTCGGAGGGGACTAGGACCGATGAGCAGTTCTTC,CASSESEGTRTDEQFF
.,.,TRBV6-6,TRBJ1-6,TGTGCCAGCAGTCCAACAATAACAGGGACGGGGAATTCACCCCTCCACTTT,CASSPTITGTGNSPLHF
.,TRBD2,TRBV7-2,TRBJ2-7,TGTGCCAGCAGCCCCCGGGCTAGCGGGAGCCCCGAGCAGTACTTC,CASSPRASGSPEQYF
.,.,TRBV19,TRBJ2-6,TGTGCCAGTAGCCCCCTACCCCCTGGGGCCAACGTCCTGACTTTC,CASSPLPPGANVLTF
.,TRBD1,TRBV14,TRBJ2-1,TGTGCCAGCAGCCCGGGACAGGGGAACAATGAGCAGTTCTTC,CASSPGQGNNEQFF
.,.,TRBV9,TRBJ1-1,TGTGCCAGCAGCGGCCAGACGTCGGGACAACGGGCTTTCTTT,CASSGQTSGQRAFF
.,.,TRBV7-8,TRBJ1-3,TGTGCCAGCAGCCCCCAGGGCAGGTTTTTCTCTGGAAACACCATATATTTT,CASSPQGRFFSGNTIYF
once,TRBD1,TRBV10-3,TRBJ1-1,TGTGCCATCAGTGACGGGACAGTGAACACTGAAGCTTTCTTT,CAISDGTVNTEAFF
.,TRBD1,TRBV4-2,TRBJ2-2,TGTGCCAGCAGCCAGGGCCCTCGACAGGGGATAAACACCGGGGAGCTGTTTTTT,CASSQGPRQGINTGELFF
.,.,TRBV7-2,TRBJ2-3,TGTGCCAGCAGCTTAGAGGGGGTTAGCACAGATACGCAGTATTTT,CASSLEGVSTDTQYF
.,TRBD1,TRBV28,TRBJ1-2,TGTGCCAGCAGTTGGGGGGCAGGGGGCGACGGCTACACCTTC,CASSWGAGGDGYTF
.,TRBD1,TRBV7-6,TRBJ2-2,TGTGCCAGCAGCCGGGGGACAGGGGACACCGGGGAGCTGTTTTTT,CASSRGTGDTGELFF
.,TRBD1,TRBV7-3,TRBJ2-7,TGTGCCAGCAGCCCCGGGACAGGCTACGAGCAGTACTTC,CASSPGTGYEQYF
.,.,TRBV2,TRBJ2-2,TGTGCCAGCAGTGTGGCGACTCCGAACACCGGGGAGCTGTTTTTT,CASSVATPNTGELFF
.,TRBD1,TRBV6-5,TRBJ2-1,TGTGCCAGCAGTTCACCGGGACAGCAAAATGAGCAGTTCTTC,CASSSPGQQNEQFF
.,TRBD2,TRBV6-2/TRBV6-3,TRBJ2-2,TGTGCCAGCAGTTACGGGCTAGCGGCTACGAACACCGGGGAGCTGTTTTTT,CASSYGLAATNTGELFF
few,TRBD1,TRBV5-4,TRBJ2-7,TGTGCCAGCACCCCTCCGGGACAGGGCTACGAGCAGTACTTC,CASTPPGQGYEQYF
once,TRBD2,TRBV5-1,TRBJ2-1,TGCGCCAGCAGCTCGCTTAGGACTAGCGGGAGCCATGAGCAGTTCTTC,CASSSLRTSGSHEQFF
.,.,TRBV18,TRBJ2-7,TGTGCCAGCTCACCACCCGCGGGGCGCTCCTACGAGCAGTACTTC,CASSPPAGRSYEQYF
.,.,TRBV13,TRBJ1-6,TGTGCCAGCAGAGGGAGCTCCTATAATTCACCCCTCCACTTT,CASRGSSYNSPLHF
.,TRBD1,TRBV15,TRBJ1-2,TGTGCCACCAGCAGAGACTGGACAGGAGAAGGCTACACCTTC,CATSRDWTGEGYTF
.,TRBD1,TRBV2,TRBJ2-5,TGTGCCAGCAGTGCGGGGCGGCAGGGGGCACGGGAGACCCAGTACTTC,CASSAGRQGARETQYF
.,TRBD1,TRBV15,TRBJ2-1,TGTGCCACCAGCAGAGAGGGCGGATCCGGGACAGGAAGGTCCTACAATGAGCAGTTCTTC,CATSREGGSGTGRSYNEQFF
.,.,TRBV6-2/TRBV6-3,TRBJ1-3,TGTGCCAGCAGTTACTCGAGGGCCAACTCTGGAAACACCATATATTTT,CASSYSRANSGNTIYF
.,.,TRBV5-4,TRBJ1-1,TGTGCCAGCAGCTTGGGCGGGGGATCGAACACTGAAGCTTTCTTT,CASSLGGGSNTEAFF
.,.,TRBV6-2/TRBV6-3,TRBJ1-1,TGTGCCAGCAGTTACTTCCAGAACACTGAAGCTTTCTTT,CASSYFQNTEAFF
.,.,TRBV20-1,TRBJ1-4,TGCAGTGCTAGTCAACCGACAGGCTCTAATGAAAAACTGTTTTTT,CSASQPTGSNEKLFF
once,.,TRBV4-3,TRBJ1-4,TGCGCCAGCAGCCAGGACCCAGGGTATGGTGAAAAACTGTTTTTT,CASSQDPGYGEKLFF
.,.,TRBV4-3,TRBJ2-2,TGCGCCAGCAGCCAAGTACCCCCGGGCACCGGGGAGCTGTTTTTT,CASSQVPPGTGELFF
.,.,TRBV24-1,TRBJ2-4,TGTCGTACAGGGCCCTTAGTGGCAGCCAAAAACATTCAGTACTTC,CRTGPLVAAKNIQYF